The rows below give T cell receptor beta chains drawn from one sample of a study of shared clonotypes between healthy human individuals. Profiling relied on immunoSEQ multiplex PCR, and the TCRdb table lists in-frame clones only, not all of them. The profile shows about 1.5 million clones, roughly 96% of them singletons. The sample consisted of naive CD4+ T cells sorted from blood. These receptors originate from a man under 40 in good health. Each CDR3 is given with its conserved first and last residue. D genes are given only for firm matches. The size field is filled for only some rows; it gives once, few, many or a size class.

V	D	J	size	DNA	CDR3
TRBV28	.	TRBJ2-1	.	TGTGCCAGCAGTTTACTAAGCGGCTCCTACAATGAGCAGTTCTTC	CASSLLSGSYNEQFF
TRBV27	.	TRBJ1-5	.	TGTGCCAGCAGTTCTAGGGGAAGGAGTAGCAATCAGCCCCAGCATTTT	CASSSRGRSSNQPQHF
TRBV7-8	TRBD1	TRBJ2-7	once	TGTGCCAGCAGCCTTCGGGACAGTTCCGAGCAGTACTTC	CASSLRDSSEQYF
TRBV4-3	TRBD1	TRBJ1-5	.	TGCGCCAGCAGCCCTGAGGGGGACAGGGGACGCCAGCCCCAGCATTTT	CASSPEGDRGRQPQHF
TRBV19	.	TRBJ2-5	.	TGTGCCAGCACTCCAACGGGTCAAGAGACCCAGTACTTC	CASTPTGQETQYF
TRBV5-8	.	TRBJ1-1	.	TGTGCCTGCCAGAGACAGTTGAACACTGAAGCTTTCTTT	CACQRQLNTEAFF
TRBV6-1	TRBD1	TRBJ2-7	.	TGTGCCAGCACCTTCGGACCCGGGACAGGGTACGAGCAGTACTTC	CASTFGPGTGYEQYF
TRBV5-1	TRBD2	TRBJ2-1	.	TGCGCCAGCAGGCGCCTAGCGGCCTCCTACAATGAGCAGTTCTTC	CASRRLAASYNEQFF
TRBV7-2	.	TRBJ2-2	.	TGTGCCAGCAGCTCACGACGCACCGGGGAGCTGTTTTTT	CASSSRRTGELFF
TRBV9	.	TRBJ1-2	.	TGTGCCAGCAGCGTAGTAGGGAAGGGGCCAGGCTATGGCTACACCTTC	CASSVVGKGPGYGYTF
TRBV4-3	TRBD2	TRBJ2-3	.	TGCGCCAGCAGCCATGGACTAGCGGGATACACAGATACGCAGTATTTT	CASSHGLAGYTDTQYF
TRBV5-4	.	TRBJ2-5	.	TGTGCCAGCAGCCCCTTCCGAGAGGGAGCGAGACAAGAGACCCAGTACTTC	CASSPFREGARQETQYF
TRBV29-1	.	TRBJ2-1	.	TGCAGCGGAGGCGCGGGCGAGCAGTTCTTC	CSGGAGEQFF
TRBV2	.	TRBJ2-1	once	TGTGCCAGCAGTGAAGATAGACAGCCCAATGAGCAGTTCTTC	CASSEDRQPNEQFF
TRBV9	.	TRBJ2-7	once	TGTGCCAGCAGCGTAGGTCAGGGTTTCTACGAGCAGTACTTC	CASSVGQGFYEQYF